These T cell receptor beta chains were read from a single sample in a study of cytomegalovirus exposure and HLA in healthy donors. Profiling relied on immunoSEQ multiplex PCR, and the TCRdb table lists in-frame clones only, not all of them. The sample consists of 150,000 to 200,000 clones, roughly 80% of them appearing once. The sample comprised PBMCs. These receptors originate from a man aged 50-59 years in good health and CMV-seropositive. CDR3s include the opening cysteine and the closing phenylalanine or tryptophan. Each record gives: V gene, clone size, D gene, J gene, CDR3 protein, CDR3 DNA. D genes are given only for firm matches. For some rows the clone size is stated as once, few or many, or as a class when expanded; others skip it.

v_gene: TRBV5-4; abundance: NA; d_gene: NA; j_gene: TRBJ1-2; CDR3aa: CASSWRGGYTF; CDR3nt: TGTGCCAGCAGTTGGAGAGGGGGCTACACCTTC
v_gene: TRBV5-1; abundance: NA; d_gene: TRBD2; j_gene: TRBJ2-2; CDR3aa: CASSFGGTSKAGELFF; CDR3nt: TGCGCCAGCTCATTTGGAGGGACTAGCAAGGCCGGGGAGCTGTTTTTT
v_gene: TRBV5-4; abundance: NA; d_gene: NA; j_gene: TRBJ2-5; CDR3aa: CASSLNTQETQYF; CDR3nt: TGTGCCAGCAGCTTGAATACTCAAGAGACCCAGTACTTC
v_gene: TRBV19; abundance: NA; d_gene: NA; j_gene: TRBJ2-2; CDR3aa: CASRWDTNTGELFF; CDR3nt: TGTGCCAGTAGATGGGACACTAACACCGGGGAGCTGTTTTTT
v_gene: TRBV11-2; abundance: NA; d_gene: NA; j_gene: TRBJ1-4; CDR3aa: CASSLGARAEKLFF; CDR3nt: TGTGCCAGCAGCTTAGGGGCCAGGGCGGAAAAACTGTTTTTT
v_gene: TRBV5-4; abundance: NA; d_gene: TRBD1; j_gene: TRBJ1-1; CDR3aa: CASSLARTGNTEAFF; CDR3nt: TGTGCCAGCAGCTTGGCCCGGACAGGCAACACTGAAGCTTTCTTT
v_gene: TRBV28; abundance: few; d_gene: TRBD1; j_gene: TRBJ1-4; CDR3aa: CASYEQGGNEKLFF; CDR3nt: TGTGCCAGCTATGAACAGGGGGGTAATGAAAAACTGTTTTTT
v_gene: TRBV7-3; abundance: NA; d_gene: TRBD1; j_gene: TRBJ2-1; CDR3aa: CASSLTPGTGGEQFF; CDR3nt: TGTGCCAGCAGCTTAACGCCCGGGACAGGGGGTGAGCAGTTCTTC
v_gene: TRBV19; abundance: NA; d_gene: NA; j_gene: TRBJ1-1; CDR3aa: CASTGPIEAFF; CDR3nt: TGTGCCAGTACAGGGCCGATTGAAGCTTTCTTT
v_gene: TRBV18; abundance: NA; d_gene: TRBD2; j_gene: TRBJ2-1; CDR3aa: CASSSRTSFDNEQFF; CDR3nt: TGTGCCAGCTCGTCCCGGACTAGCTTTGACAATGAGCAGTTCTTC
v_gene: TRBV4-3; abundance: NA; d_gene: NA; j_gene: TRBJ2-4; CDR3aa: CASSQGGTALQNIQYF; CDR3nt: TGCGCCAGCAGCCAAGGAGGTACGGCGCTCCAGAACATTCAGTACTTC
v_gene: TRBV6-1; abundance: NA; d_gene: NA; j_gene: TRBJ1-2; CDR3aa: CASVRDRTYGYTF; CDR3nt: TGTGCCAGCGTCCGCGACAGGACCTATGGCTACACCTTC
v_gene: TRBV27; abundance: NA; d_gene: NA; j_gene: TRBJ1-2; CDR3aa: CASSFGGGYGYTF; CDR3nt: TGTGCCAGCAGTTTTGGGGGCGGCTATGGCTACACCTTC
v_gene: TRBV6-5; abundance: NA; d_gene: NA; j_gene: TRBJ1-2; CDR3aa: CASSYSKTTDGYTF; CDR3nt: TGTGCCAGCAGTTACTCGAAAACGACAGATGGCTACACCTTC
v_gene: TRBV21-1; abundance: NA; d_gene: NA; j_gene: TRBJ1-4; CDR3aa: CASSEVEDLKLFF; CDR3nt: TGTGCCAGCAGCGAGGTAGAGGATCTAAAACTGTTTTTT
v_gene: TRBV5-4; abundance: once; d_gene: NA; j_gene: TRBJ2-2; CDR3aa: CASSFGGRVTGELFF; CDR3nt: TGTGCCAGCAGCTTTGGGGGCAGGGTCACCGGGGAGCTGTTTTTT
v_gene: TRBV6-1; abundance: NA; d_gene: NA; j_gene: TRBJ1-2; CDR3aa: CASSDQSRYGYTF; CDR3nt: TGTGCCAGCAGTGATCAGTCCCGCTATGGCTACACCTTC
v_gene: TRBV6-6; abundance: once; d_gene: NA; j_gene: TRBJ1-2; CDR3aa: CASNTGGDILYGYTF; CDR3nt: TGTGCCAGCAACACCGGGGGGGACATACTCTATGGCTACACCTTC
v_gene: TRBV5-1; abundance: NA; d_gene: NA; j_gene: TRBJ2-1; CDR3aa: CASSLVREGDNEQFF; CDR3nt: TGCGCCAGCAGCTTGGTGCGTGAGGGGGACAATGAGCAGTTCTTC
v_gene: TRBV20-1; abundance: NA; d_gene: TRBD2; j_gene: TRBJ2-7; CDR3aa: CSQRGTYEQYF; CDR3nt: TGCAGCCAGCGGGGGACTTACGAGCAGTACTTC
v_gene: TRBV6-6; abundance: NA; d_gene: TRBD2; j_gene: TRBJ2-1; CDR3aa: CASRGGDNEQFF; CDR3nt: TGTGCCAGCAGGGGGGGGGACAATGAGCAGTTCTTC
v_gene: TRBV29-1; abundance: NA; d_gene: NA; j_gene: TRBJ1-1; CDR3aa: CSVVGRVTEAFF; CDR3nt: TGCAGCGTTGTTGGCAGGGTCACTGAAGCTTTCTTT
v_gene: TRBV30; abundance: NA; d_gene: TRBD1; j_gene: TRBJ1-5; CDR3aa: CAWSPQGYQPQHF; CDR3nt: TGTGCCTGGAGTCCACAGGGGTATCAGCCCCAGCATTTT
v_gene: TRBV5-6; abundance: NA; d_gene: TRBD1; j_gene: TRBJ2-1; CDR3aa: CASSLLGQGNEQFF; CDR3nt: TGTGCCAGCAGCTTGCTGGGACAGGGCAATGAGCAGTTCTTC
v_gene: TRBV5-1; abundance: NA; d_gene: TRBD1; j_gene: TRBJ2-5; CDR3aa: CASSPDRARETQYF; CDR3nt: TGCGCCAGCAGCCCAGACAGGGCACGAGAGACCCAGTACTTC
v_gene: TRBV6-1; abundance: once; d_gene: NA; j_gene: TRBJ2-7; CDR3aa: CASLGRYEQYF; CDR3nt: TGTGCCAGCTTGGGGAGGTACGAGCAGTACTTC
v_gene: TRBV5-6; abundance: NA; d_gene: TRBD1; j_gene: TRBJ1-2; CDR3aa: CASSSLDREKGGYTF; CDR3nt: TGTGCCAGCAGCTCACTCGACAGGGAGAAGGGTGGCTACACCTTC
v_gene: TRBV29-1; abundance: NA; d_gene: TRBD1; j_gene: TRBJ1-1; CDR3aa: CSAVRQGYSAFF; CDR3nt: TGCAGCGCGGTGAGACAGGGCTATTCTGCTTTCTTT
v_gene: TRBV5-1; abundance: NA; d_gene: NA; j_gene: TRBJ1-2; CDR3aa: CASSLSGGPSGYTF; CDR3nt: TGCGCCAGCAGCCTCAGTGGAGGGCCCTCTGGCTACACCTTC
v_gene: TRBV5-1; abundance: NA; d_gene: NA; j_gene: TRBJ1-1; CDR3aa: CASTVQGLSMNTEAFF; CDR3nt: TGCGCCAGCACCGTTCAGGGCCTCTCCATGAACACTGAAGCTTTCTTT
v_gene: TRBV19; abundance: NA; d_gene: NA; j_gene: TRBJ2-1; CDR3aa: CASSDRGGDYEQFF; CDR3nt: TGTGCCAGTAGTGATCGGGGTGGGGATTATGAGCAGTTCTTC
v_gene: TRBV28; abundance: NA; d_gene: NA; j_gene: TRBJ1-5; CDR3aa: CASRPDSPSTPQHF; CDR3nt: TGTGCCAGCAGACCCGACAGTCCCAGCACGCCCCAGCATTTT
v_gene: TRBV7-2; abundance: few; d_gene: TRBD1; j_gene: TRBJ2-1; CDR3aa: CASSSRGPGEQFF; CDR3nt: TGTGCCAGCAGCTCCAGGGGGCCTGGTGAGCAGTTCTTC
v_gene: TRBV4-1; abundance: NA; d_gene: NA; j_gene: TRBJ1-2; CDR3aa: CASSQGPIPYGYTF; CDR3nt: TGCGCCAGCAGCCAGGGCCCCATCCCCTATGGCTACACCTTC
v_gene: TRBV2; abundance: NA; d_gene: NA; j_gene: TRBJ1-1; CDR3aa: CASSESRTENTEAFF; CDR3nt: TGTGCCAGCAGTGAATCCCGGACAGAGAACACTGAAGCTTTCTTT
v_gene: TRBV4-1; abundance: NA; d_gene: NA; j_gene: TRBJ1-4; CDR3aa: CASSLLGNSGNEKLFF; CDR3nt: TGCGCCAGCAGCCTCCTTGGGAACTCAGGGAATGAAAAACTGTTTTTT
v_gene: TRBV5-1; abundance: once; d_gene: TRBD2; j_gene: TRBJ2-7; CDR3aa: CASGLAGGGSYEQYF; CDR3nt: TGCGCCAGCGGACTAGCGGGAGGGGGCTCCTACGAGCAGTACTTC